The rows below give T cell receptor beta chains drawn from one sample of a study of identical twins. TCRdb independently ran MiXCR on the 5' RACE reads; one entry per CDR3 protein. The sample carries hundreds of thousands of distinct CDR3 sequences, around 12% recorded once. The data also belong to a second study, concerning yellow fever vaccine responses in identical twins.

Specimen: PBMCs. The receptors here all came from a woman younger than 35 in good health. CDR3s include the opening cysteine and the closing phenylalanine or tryptophan. A D gene is named only where the DNA matches it firmly. Rows may omit the clone size; those that give it use once, few, many or a size class.

TGTGCCAGCAGCGGACAGGGGGCTAACCGTCAGCCCCAGCATTTT CASSGQGANRQPQHF TRBV12-3/TRBV12-4 many TRBD1 TRBJ1-5
TGTGCCACCTATAGATGGGACTCCTGGCATCCCTACGAGCAGTACTTC CATYRWDSWHPYEQYF TRBV24-1 few NA TRBJ2-7
TGTGCCAGCAGTTTAGGGGGAGGCAACTTTCACTCCTACAATGAGCAGTTCTTC CASSLGGGNFHSYNEQFF TRBV12-3/TRBV12-4 few NA TRBJ2-1
TGTGCCAGCAGTGACACCAACTACCGGGACAGGGACACAGATACGCAGTATTTT CASSDTNYRDRDTDTQYF TRBV6-1 NA TRBD1 TRBJ2-3
TGTGCCAGCAGCGAAGGGCCCCGGGACAGTTTTAATGAGCAGTTCTTC CASSEGPRDSFNEQFF TRBV21-1 few NA TRBJ2-1
TGCGCCAGCAGCGCTGGAGGGGTTTCACCCCTCCACTTT CASSAGGVSPLHF TRBV5-1 NA NA TRBJ1-6
TGTGCCAGCAGCCCAAATAGCGGGTGGGACCACAATGAGCAGTTCTTC CASSPNSGWDHNEQFF TRBV11-2 few TRBD2 TRBJ2-1
TGTGCCAGCTCACCCCAGGGCCGGGGGGCAGATACGCAGTATTTT CASSPQGRGADTQYF TRBV18 NA TRBD2 TRBJ2-3
TGCAGCGTTCAAAGCTGGACTAGCAGGTCGAACACCGGGGAGCTGTTTTTT CSVQSWTSRSNTGELFF TRBV29-1 NA TRBD2 TRBJ2-2
TGTGCCAGTAGTTTGACTAGCGGGGAATCAGATACGCAGTATTTT CASSLTSGESDTQYF TRBV19 NA TRBD2 TRBJ2-3
TGTGCCAGCAGTGTTAGGACAGGGGCAAACTATGGCTACACCTTC CASSVRTGANYGYTF TRBV6-1 few TRBD1 TRBJ1-2
TGCAGTGCTACCAGATGGGTGACTAGCGGGAACTCCTACGAGCAGTACTTC CSATRWVTSGNSYEQYF TRBV20-1 NA TRBD2 TRBJ2-7
TGCAGTGCTAACACTGAAGCTTTCTTT CSANTEAFF TRBV20-1 NA NA TRBJ1-1
TGTGCCAGCAGCCCCGCGGGGACTAGCAATTCAAATCCGTACTTC CASSPAGTSNSNPYF TRBV9 NA TRBD2 TRBJ2-7
TGCGCCAGCAGCCAAGTCCCAGTCTCCTACGAGCAGTACTTC CASSQVPVSYEQYF TRBV4-1 few NA TRBJ2-7
TGTGCCAGCAGTCGAGCTCGACTAGCGGGGGGGCGGAAAGAGACCCAGTACTTC CASSRARLAGGRKETQYF TRBV2 few TRBD2 TRBJ2-5
TGTGCCAGCAGCTTATACTTGGTGGATAGTCCCACCATCAATGAGCAGTTCTTC CASSLYLVDSPTINEQFF TRBV11-2 many NA TRBJ2-1
TGTGCCATCAGGACACAGGGGGATAGGAACACCATATATTTT CAIRTQGDRNTIYF TRBV10-3 few TRBD1 TRBJ1-3
TGTGCCAGCAGTTTAGGCCGCTTCCCGACAGGGGTGACTGAAGCTTTCTTT CASSLGRFPTGVTEAFF TRBV27 few TRBD1 TRBJ1-1
TGTGCCAGCAGCGTATTCTGGGGGCGGGAGACCCAGTACTTC CASSVFWGRETQYF TRBV9 few NA TRBJ2-5
TGTGCCAGCAGTTACGGTCCGGGTTTAGAGACCCAGTACTTC CASSYGPGLETQYF TRBV6-5 NA NA TRBJ2-5
TGTGCCAGCTCACCTCTAGAGGGTCTCAACACCGGGGAGCTGTTTTTT CASSPLEGLNTGELFF TRBV18 NA NA TRBJ2-2
TGTGCCAGCAGCGTAGCAGGTGGAGGTTGGCAGTTCTTC CASSVAGGGWQFF TRBV9 NA NA TRBJ2-1
TGTGCCAGCAGCTCCACGGGGAGAGGAAAAGATACGCAGTATTTT CASSSTGRGKDTQYF TRBV7-6 NA NA TRBJ2-3
TGTGCCAGCACCAACGCGGGGAGCTCCTACAATGAGCAGTTCTTC CASTNAGSSYNEQFF TRBV7-9 few NA TRBJ2-1
TGTGCCAGCAGCTTAGCTAGCGGGAATGGTAACAATGAGCAGTTCTTC CASSLASGNGNNEQFF TRBV7-9 many TRBD2 TRBJ2-1
TGCGCCAGCAGCGGGGGACACTACACAGATACGCAGTATTTT CASSGGHYTDTQYF TRBV5-1 many NA TRBJ2-3
TGTGCCAGCAGCTTCCGACTAGCTACAGACAATGAGCAGTTCTTC CASSFRLATDNEQFF TRBV7-9 many TRBD2 TRBJ2-1
TGTGCCAGCAGTCAAGGGACTAATCAGCCCCAGCATTTT CASSQGTNQPQHF TRBV27 NA NA TRBJ1-5
NA CASSLERDRSPTNEKLFF TRBV12-3/TRBV12-4 few NA TRBJ1-4
TGTGCCAGCTCACCACCGGTCCAGGGTGGGAAGGAGACCCAGTACTTC CASSPPVQGGKETQYF TRBV18 NA NA TRBJ2-5